The T cell receptor (beta chain) described here comes from a study of radiation and T cells in renal cell carcinoma. Study-wide background: Nephrectomy followed 15 Gy stereotactic body radiation by 4 weeks. Study-wide points: In blood, top tumor clones expanded by 2 weeks, shrinking by 4.

Germline CDR1 is GTSNPN and CDR2 is SVGIG (reference sequence). The CDR3 runs 14 residues. Trimming took off 1 base at V and 6 bases at J, with 15 bases between the two ends. Time point reported: blood 2 weeks post-SBRT. Treatment noted: 15 Gy SBRT to primary tumor, nephrectomy 4 weeks later. Measured with immunoSEQ multiplex PCR; TCRdb has only the in-frame clones, and not every one. The repertoire holds just over 150,000 clones, with over 80% as singletons. On this clone: Its antigen is undetermined.

Sequences were derived from blood, sampled from a patient whose treatment included radiotherapy and nephrectomy. This clonotype was sampled from a woman aged 45-59 years with renal cell carcinoma. This sequence joins TRBV30 and TRBJ1-1, with D perhaps TRBD1 (5 bases). This CDR3 is CAWSEGLMGSEAFF. Written as DNA, the CDR3 is TGTGCCTGGAGTGAGGGGCTCATGGGGTCTGAAGCTTTCTTT.